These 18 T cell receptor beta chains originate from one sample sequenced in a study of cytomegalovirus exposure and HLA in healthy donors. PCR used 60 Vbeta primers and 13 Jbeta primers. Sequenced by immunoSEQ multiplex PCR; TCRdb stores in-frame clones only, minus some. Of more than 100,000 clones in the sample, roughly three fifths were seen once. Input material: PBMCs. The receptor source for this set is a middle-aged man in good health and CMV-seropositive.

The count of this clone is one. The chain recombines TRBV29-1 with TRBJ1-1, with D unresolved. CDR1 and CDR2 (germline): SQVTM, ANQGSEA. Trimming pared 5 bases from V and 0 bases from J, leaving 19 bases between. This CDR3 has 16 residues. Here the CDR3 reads CSVSNEGGLMNTEAFF. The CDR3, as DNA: TGCAGCGTTTCGAATGAGGGAGGTCTCATGAACACTGAAGCTTTCTTT.

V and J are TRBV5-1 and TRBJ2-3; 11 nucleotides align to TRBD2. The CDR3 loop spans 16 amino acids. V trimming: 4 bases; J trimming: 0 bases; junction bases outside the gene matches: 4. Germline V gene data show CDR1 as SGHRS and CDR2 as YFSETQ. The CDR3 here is CASSSSGRASTDTQYF. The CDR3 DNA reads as TGCGCCAGCAGCAGTAGCGGGAGGGCTAGCACAGATACGCAGTATTTT.

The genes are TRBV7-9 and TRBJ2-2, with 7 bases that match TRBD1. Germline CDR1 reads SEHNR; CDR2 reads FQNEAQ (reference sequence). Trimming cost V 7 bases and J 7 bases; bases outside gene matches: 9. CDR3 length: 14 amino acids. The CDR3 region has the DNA TGTGCCAGCAAAAGGGGGCAATCCGACGGGGAGCTGTTTTTT. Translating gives CASKRGQSDGELFF. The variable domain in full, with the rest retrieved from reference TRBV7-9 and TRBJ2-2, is DTGVSQNPRHKITKRGQNVTFRCDPISEHNRLYWYRQTLGQGPEFLTYFQNEAQLEKSRLLSDRFSAERPKGSFSTLEIQRTEQGDSAMYLCASKRGQSDGELFFGEGSRLTVL.

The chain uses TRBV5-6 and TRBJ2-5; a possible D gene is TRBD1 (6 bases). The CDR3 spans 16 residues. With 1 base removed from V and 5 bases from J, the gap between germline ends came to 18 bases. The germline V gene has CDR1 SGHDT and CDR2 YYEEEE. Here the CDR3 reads CASSLLTTGVTETQYF. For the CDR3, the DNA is TGTGCCAGCAGCTTGTTGACGACAGGAGTAACGGAGACCCAGTACTTC.

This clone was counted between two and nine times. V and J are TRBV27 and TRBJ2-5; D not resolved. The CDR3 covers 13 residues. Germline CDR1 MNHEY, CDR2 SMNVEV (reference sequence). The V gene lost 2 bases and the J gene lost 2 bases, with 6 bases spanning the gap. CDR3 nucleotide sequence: TGTGCCAGCAGTTTAGGCCCTCAAGAGACCCAGTACTTC. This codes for CASSLGPQETQYF.

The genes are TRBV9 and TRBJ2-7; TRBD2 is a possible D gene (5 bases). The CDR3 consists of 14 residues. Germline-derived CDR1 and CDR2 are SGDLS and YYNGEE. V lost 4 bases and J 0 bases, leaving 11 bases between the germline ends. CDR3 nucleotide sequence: TGTGCCAGCAGCACGGACTTAAGCTCCTACGAGCAGTACTTC. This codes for CASSTDLSSYEQYF.

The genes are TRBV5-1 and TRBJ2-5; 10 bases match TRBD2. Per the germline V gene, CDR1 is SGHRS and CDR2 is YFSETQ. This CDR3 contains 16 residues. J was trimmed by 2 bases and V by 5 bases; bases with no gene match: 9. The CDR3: CASRQGGSGGQETQYF. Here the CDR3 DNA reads TGCGCCAGCAGACAGGGAGGTAGCGGGGGGCAAGAGACCCAGTACTTC. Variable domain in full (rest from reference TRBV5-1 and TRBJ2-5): KAGVTQTPRYLIKTRGQQVTLSCSPISGHRSVSWYQQTPGQGLQFLFEYFSETQRNKGNFPGRFSGRQFSNSRSEMNVSTLELGDSALYLCASRQGGSGGQETQYFGPGTRLLVL.

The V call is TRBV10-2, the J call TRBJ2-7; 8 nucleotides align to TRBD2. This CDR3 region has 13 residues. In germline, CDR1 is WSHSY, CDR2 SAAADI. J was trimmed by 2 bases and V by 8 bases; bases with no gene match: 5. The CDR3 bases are TGCGCCAGCCGGGGACTAGACGCCTACGAGCAGTACTTC. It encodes CASRGLDAYEQYF.

The CDR3 protein is CASSISALAGRETQYF. As DNA, the CDR3 is TGTGCCAGTAGTATAAGTGCACTAGCGGGAAGGGAGACCCAGTACTTC. The chain has TRBV19 and TRBJ2-5; 10 positions match TRBD2. This CDR3 has 16 residues. Trimming at V came to 2 bases and at J to 5 bases, leaving 8 bases not matched to a gene. Germline assignment: CDR1 LNHDA and CDR2 SQIVND (reference sequence).

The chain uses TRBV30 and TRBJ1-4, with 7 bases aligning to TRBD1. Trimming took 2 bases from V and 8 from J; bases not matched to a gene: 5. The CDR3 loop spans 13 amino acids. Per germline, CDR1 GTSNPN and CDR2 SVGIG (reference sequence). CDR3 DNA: TGTGCCTGGAGTCGGACAGGCTGGGAAAAACTGTTTTTT. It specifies CAWSRTGWEKLFF.

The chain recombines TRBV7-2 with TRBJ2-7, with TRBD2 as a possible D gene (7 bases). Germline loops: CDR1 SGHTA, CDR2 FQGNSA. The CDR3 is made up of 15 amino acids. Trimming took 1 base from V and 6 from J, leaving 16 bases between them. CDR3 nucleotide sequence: TGTGCCAGCAGCTTAGTTAGGGGGGGGTCGATCGAGCAGTACTTC. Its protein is CASSLVRGGSIEQYF.

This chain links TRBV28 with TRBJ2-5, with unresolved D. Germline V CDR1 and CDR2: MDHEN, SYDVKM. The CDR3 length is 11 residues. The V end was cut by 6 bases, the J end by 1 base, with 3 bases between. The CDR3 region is CASRAQETQYF. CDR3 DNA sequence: TGTGCCAGCAGGGCCCAAGAGACCCAGTACTTC.

This CDR3 is CASSLLQGGDEQYF. As DNA, the CDR3 is TGTGCCAGCAGCTTATTACAGGGAGGGGACGAGCAGTACTTC. This chain joins TRBV7-3 and TRBJ2-7; D possibly corresponds to TRBD2 (7 bases). V lost 2 bases, J lost 5 bases, and 13 bases lay in between. Germline lookup yields CDR1 SGHTA and CDR2 FQGTGA. This CDR3 comprises 14 residues.

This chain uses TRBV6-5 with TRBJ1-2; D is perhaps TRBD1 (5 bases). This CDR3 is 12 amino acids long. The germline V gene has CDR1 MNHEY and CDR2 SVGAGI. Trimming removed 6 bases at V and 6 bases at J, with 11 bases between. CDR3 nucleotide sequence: TGTGCCAGCAGCCGTACGGGGGATGGCTACACCTTC. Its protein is CASSRTGDGYTF.

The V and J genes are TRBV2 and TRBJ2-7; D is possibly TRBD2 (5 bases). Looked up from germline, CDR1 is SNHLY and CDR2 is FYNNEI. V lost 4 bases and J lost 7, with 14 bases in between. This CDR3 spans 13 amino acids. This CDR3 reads CASSAAGPGEQYF. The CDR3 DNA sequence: TGTGCCAGCAGTGCGGCAGGCCCGGGGGAGCAGTACTTC.

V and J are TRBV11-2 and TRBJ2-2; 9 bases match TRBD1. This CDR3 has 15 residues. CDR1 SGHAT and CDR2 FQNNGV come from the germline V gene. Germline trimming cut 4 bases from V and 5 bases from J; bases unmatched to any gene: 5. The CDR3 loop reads CASSSWTGETGELFF. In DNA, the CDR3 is TGTGCCAGCAGCTCATGGACAGGGGAGACCGGGGAGCTGTTTTTT.

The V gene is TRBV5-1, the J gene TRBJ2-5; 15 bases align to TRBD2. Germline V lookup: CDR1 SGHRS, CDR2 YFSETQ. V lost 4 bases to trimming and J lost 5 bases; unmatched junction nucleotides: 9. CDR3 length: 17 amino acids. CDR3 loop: CASSRGLAGGDGETQYF. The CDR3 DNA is TGCGCCAGCAGCCGGGGACTAGCGGGGGGCGATGGGGAGACCCAGTACTTC.

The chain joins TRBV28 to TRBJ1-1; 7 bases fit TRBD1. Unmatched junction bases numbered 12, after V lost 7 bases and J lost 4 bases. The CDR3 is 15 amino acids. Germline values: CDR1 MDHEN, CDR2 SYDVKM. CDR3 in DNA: TGTGCCAGCACCACAGGGGCAGGGGGTGTCACTGAAGCTTTCTTT. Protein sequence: CASTTGAGGVTEAFF.